These 16 T cell receptor beta chains originate from one sample sequenced in a study of CD8 T cells in Susac syndrome. RNA was extracted with the RNeasy kit, and a quantity of roughly 0.5 to 1 ug was reverse transcribed using random hexamers. MiXCR, applied by TCRdb to the immunoSEQ multiplex PCR reads, yields one record per CDR3 protein. This sample has 150,000 to 200,000 distinct CDR3 sequences; about 94% occur once, and the top ten carry around 0.13%. The sequenced sample consisted of CD4+ T cells from PBMCs. The receptors originated from a human donor in good health.

The chain has TRBV6-1 and TRBJ1-5, with 8 bases that match TRBD1. V gave up 7 bases and J gave up 5 bases; unmatched junction bases: 4. The CDR3 consists of 13 residues. The germline V gene encodes CDR1 MNHNS and CDR2 SASEGT. DNA for the CDR3: TGTGCCAGCAAGGGACAGGTCTATCAGCCCCAGCATTTT. This sequence encodes CASKGQVYQPQHF.

V gene TRBV6-6 combines with J gene TRBJ1-4, with a possible D match to TRBD1 (5 bases). Germline CDR1 and CDR2: MNHNY and SVGAGI (reference sequence). The ends were cut back, 6 bases at V and 1 base at J, with 12 bases in the middle. The CDR3 consists of 15 residues. The DNA of the CDR3 is TGTGCCAGCAGCGCCCCCACAGGAACTAATGAAAAACTGTTTTTT. Protein: CASSAPTGTNEKLFF.

This clonotype came up a few times. The chain uses TRBV25-1 and TRBJ1-1; the D gene is possibly TRBD1 (5 bases). The CDR3 is 14 amino acids. V lost 4 bases, J lost 4 bases, and 13 bases lay in between. Germline CDR1 MGHDK, CDR2 SYGVNS. The CDR3 DNA follows: TGTGCCAGCAGTGTGGGGACCGGCGGCACTGAAGCTTTCTTT. Its protein is CASSVGTGGTEAFF.

The gene calls are TRBV13 and TRBJ2-5; TRBD2 matches at 7 bases. V dropped 2 bases and J dropped 6; count of bases not matched to a gene: 6. The CDR3 covers 14 residues. The V gene's germline CDR1 is PRHDT and CDR2 FYEKMQ (reference sequence). The CDR3, as DNA: TGTGCCAGCAGCTTATGGGCGGGGGAGAAGACCCAGTACTTC. Its translation is CASSLWAGEKTQYF.

V is TRBV20-1 and J is TRBJ1-2; no clear D gene. From germline, CDR1 is DFQATT and CDR2 SNEGSKA (reference sequence). Between the trimmed V and J ends, which lost 0 bases and 5 bases, there was a span of 7 bases. The CDR3 loop spans 12 amino acids. CDR3 DNA: TGCAGTGCTAGAGATCCGGAATATGGCTACACCTTC. It encodes CSARDPEYGYTF.

The genes are TRBV11-2 and TRBJ2-2, with D unresolved. Deletions cut 0 bases from V and 6 bases from J, with 5 bases between. This CDR3 has 13 amino acids. CDR1 and CDR2 from the germline V gene are SGHAT and FQNNGV. The CDR3 region is CASSLDGPGELFF. The CDR3 nucleotides are TGTGCCAGCAGCTTAGATGGACCCGGGGAGCTGTTTTTT.

This clonotype was counted a single time. The chain has TRBV5-1 and TRBJ1-1, with unresolved D. This CDR3 spans 14 amino acids. Trimming left V 0 bases short and J 1 base short, with 7 bases between. Germline loops: CDR1 SGHRS, CDR2 YFSETQ. The CDR3 is CASSLGLQNTEAFF. CDR3 coding DNA: TGCGCCAGCAGCTTGGGATTGCAGAACACTGAAGCTTTCTTT.

The chain couples TRBV7-7 to TRBJ2-1, with a tentative D call TRBD2 (5 bases). Germline-derived CDR1 and CDR2 are SSHAT and FNYEAQ (reference sequence). Trimming left V 4 bases short and J 9 bases short, with 13 bases between. This CDR3 region has 13 residues. The CDR3 protein is CASSSTPAGEQFF. The DNA for the CDR3 is TGTGCCAGCAGCTCGACACCGGCGGGTGAGCAGTTCTTC.

This chain connects TRBV20-1 to TRBJ1-2, with a possible D match to TRBD1 (5 bases). The V gene's germline CDR1 is DFQATT and CDR2 SNEGSKA (reference sequence). Trimming took off 4 bases at V and 4 bases at J, with 10 bases between the two ends. The CDR3 totals 12 residues. The CDR3 protein is CSAIGDGYGYTF. DNA of the CDR3: TGCAGTGCTATCGGGGACGGCTATGGCTACACCTTC.

J is TRBJ1-5 and V is TRBV2; D is undetermined. The V end lost 0 bases, the J end lost 8 bases, and 8 bases lay between the germline ends. This CDR3 comprises 13 residues. Germline CDR1 reads SNHLY; CDR2 reads FYNNEI. CDR3 sequence (DNA): TGTGCCAGCAGTGAAGCGCCTCGAGAGCCCCAGCATTTT. Amino acid sequence: CASSEAPREPQHF.

The table lists this clonotype with a count of one. The genes are TRBV29-1 and TRBJ2-1, with TRBD2 matching over 15 bases. CDR1 is SQVTM, CDR2 ANQGSEA, per germline. This CDR3 comprises 17 residues. The junction had 5 bases not matched to a gene; V was cut back by 4 bases and J by 1 base. CDR3 DNA sequence: TGCAGCGTTGTAGGACTAGCGGGGGGGCAGTCCTACAATGAGCAGTTCTTC. Protein: CSVVGLAGGQSYNEQFF.

The chain is built from TRBV20-1 and TRBJ2-5; no firm D call. Per the germline V gene, CDR1 is DFQATT and CDR2 is SNEGSKA (reference sequence). Trimming removed 0 bases at V and 0 bases at J, with 11 bases between. The CDR3 sequence is 15 residues long. CDR3 DNA: TGCAGTGCTAGAGATAGCTCCCTCTACCAAGAGACCCAGTACTTC. Protein: CSARDSSLYQETQYF.

The chain combines TRBV5-1 with TRBJ1-4; D is unresolved. Germline assignment: CDR1 SGHRS and CDR2 YFSETQ. CDR3 size: 15 residues. V was shortened by 5 bases and J by 8 bases, with 19 bases between the two germline ends. In nucleotides, the CDR3 is TGCGCCAGCAGTGGAGGATCGGCTATCGGCGAAAAACTGTTTTTT. This codes for CASSGGSAIGEKLFF.

In this sample, this clonotype turned up a few times. The CDR3 bases are TGTGCCAGCAGCACGGACGTTTATGGCTACACCTTC. This codes for CASSTDVYGYTF. The rearrangement links TRBV6-1 to TRBJ1-2; unclear D gene. This CDR3 has 12 residues. CDR1 and CDR2 from the germline V gene are MNHNS and SASEGT. V was cut by 6 bases and J by 5 bases, with 10 bases left in between.

This chain uses TRBV5-1 with TRBJ2-3; maybe TRBD1 (6 bases). Trimming pared 4 bases from V and 4 bases from J, leaving 16 bases between. Germline V gene sequence: CDR1 SGHRS, CDR2 YFSETQ. This CDR3 has 15 amino acids. The CDR3 here is CASSISGVGADTQYF. In nucleotides, the CDR3 is TGCGCCAGCAGCATATCAGGGGTTGGGGCAGATACGCAGTATTTT.

This chain links TRBV6-5 with TRBJ1-1; no reliable D call. Germline values: CDR1 MNHEY, CDR2 SVGAGI. CDR3 length: 15 residues. Trimming pared 0 bases from V and 1 base from J, leaving 9 bases between. The CDR3 DNA reads as TGTGCCAGCAGTTACTCAGGGCGGGGGAACACTGAAGCTTTCTTT. Protein sequence: CASSYSGRGNTEAFF.